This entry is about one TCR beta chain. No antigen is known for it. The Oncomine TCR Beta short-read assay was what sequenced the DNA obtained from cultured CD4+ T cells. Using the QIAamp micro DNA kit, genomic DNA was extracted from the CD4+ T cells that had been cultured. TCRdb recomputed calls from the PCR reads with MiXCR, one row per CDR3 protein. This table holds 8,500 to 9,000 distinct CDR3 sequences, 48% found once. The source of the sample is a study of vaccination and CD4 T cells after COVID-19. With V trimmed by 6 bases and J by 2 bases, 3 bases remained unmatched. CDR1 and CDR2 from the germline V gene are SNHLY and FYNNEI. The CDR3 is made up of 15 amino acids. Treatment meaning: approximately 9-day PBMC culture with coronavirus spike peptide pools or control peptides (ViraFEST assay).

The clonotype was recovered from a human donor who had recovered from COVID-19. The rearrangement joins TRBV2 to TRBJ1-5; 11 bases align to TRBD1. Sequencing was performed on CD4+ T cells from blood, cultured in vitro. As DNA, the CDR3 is TGTGCCAGCAGGGGGGACAGGGGGGGCAATCAGCCCCAGCATTTT. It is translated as CASRGDRGGNQPQHF.